The 32 T cell receptor beta chains below all came from one sample that was sequenced in a study of cytomegalovirus exposure and HLA in healthy donors. PCR primers comprised 60 Vbeta and 13 Jbeta primers. TCRdb keeps only in-frame clones here, not all; method: immunoSEQ multiplex PCR. The profile covers around 55,000 clones, with about 77% appearing a single time and more than 2.5% taken by the ten largest. Sequencing was carried out using PBMCs. The origin of the receptors is a female donor in good health and CMV-seronegative.

This sequence joins TRBV10-3 and TRBJ1-2; D is ambiguous. Germline CDR1 and CDR2: ENHRY and SYGVKD. This CDR3 spans 15 amino acids. The ends were cut back, 3 bases at V and 0 bases at J, with 11 bases in the middle. The CDR3 coding sequence is TGTGCCATCAGTGATCCCAGGCAGACTAACTATGGCTACACCTTC. It codes for CAISDPRQTNYGYTF.

This clone was seen more than once but under ten times. The chain couples TRBV7-2 to TRBJ1-5; D might be TRBD1 (6 bases). Germline CDR1 SGHTA, CDR2 FQGNSA. This CDR3 region has 17 residues. The ends were cut back, 2 bases at V and 1 base at J, with 15 bases in the middle. The DNA for the CDR3 is TGTGCCAGCAGCTTAAGAGTGTCAGGGGAAAGCAATCAGCCCCAGCATTTT. Translated, it gives CASSLRVSGESNQPQHF.

This chain links TRBV28 with TRBJ2-7; TRBD1 agrees at 8 bases. V shed 10 bases and J 3 bases; nucleotides not matched to a gene: 14. CDR1 is MDHEN, CDR2 SYDVKM, per germline. The CDR3 contains 15 residues. CDR3 residues: CATRPSGTGHYEQYF. The CDR3 bases are TGTGCCACCAGGCCTTCCGGGACAGGCCACTACGAGCAGTACTTC. Combining the CDR3 with reference TRBV28 and TRBJ2-7 gives the whole variable domain DVKVTQSSRYLVKRTGEKVFLECVQDMDHENMFWYRQDPGLGLRLIYFSYDVKMKEKGDIPEGYSVSREKKERFSLILESASTNQTSMYLCATRPSGTGHYEQYFGPGTRLTVT.

The rearrangement joins TRBV9 to TRBJ2-5, with 9 positions matching TRBD1. CDR3 size: 14 residues. With 7 bases clipped from V and 7 bases from J, the junction kept 11 bases outside the gene matches. CDR1 is SGDLS, CDR2 YYNGEE, per germline. CDR3 bases: TGTGCCAGCGGGGAAACAGGGGGCCTCGGGACCCAGTACTTC. Translation gives CASGETGGLGTQYF.

This rearrangement joins TRBV21-1 to TRBJ1-5. TRBV21-1 is recorded as a pseudogene. This CDR3 comprises 11 residues. The CDR3 reads CASSNGQPQHF. The CDR3 DNA sequence: TGTGCCAGCAGCAACGGTCAGCCCCAGCATTTT.

This clone was seen a single time. CDR3 residues: CASSLGGQGAAFF. CDR3 bases: TGTGCCAGCAGTTTAGGTGGGCAGGGGGCAGCTTTCTTT. V gene TRBV28 combines with J gene TRBJ1-1; TRBD1 matches at 8 bases. V lost 2 bases and J lost 10; bases outside the gene matches: 6. Germline loops: CDR1 MDHEN, CDR2 SYDVKM. The CDR3 consists of 13 residues.

V is TRBV18 and J is TRBJ2-7; 9 nucleotides agree with TRBD2. This CDR3 is built from 15 residues. In germline, CDR1 is KGHSH, CDR2 LQKENI. With V trimmed by 3 bases and J by 3 bases, 6 bases remained unmatched. CDR3 DNA sequence: TGTGCCAGCTCACCTGGGCTAGCGGGAAACTACGAGCAGTACTTC. Translation gives CASSPGLAGNYEQYF.

This clone was seen a handful of times. The rearrangement links TRBV5-1 to TRBJ2-7; the D is unclear. Germline CDR1 SGHRS, CDR2 YFSETQ. The CDR3 consists of 15 residues. Trimming stripped 4 bases from V and 2 bases from J, with 16 bases between. The CDR3 coding sequence is TGCGCCAGCAGCCCACTCCTCCATGGAGCCTACGAGCAGTACTTC. It specifies CASSPLLHGAYEQYF.

This clone has more than one count but fewer than ten. The rearrangement links TRBV2 to TRBJ1-1; 8 nucleotides line up with TRBD1. After removal of 5 bases from V and 5 bases from J, the junction contained 10 bases not matched to a gene. The CDR3 runs to 15 residues. CDR1 SNHLY and CDR2 FYNNEI come from the germline V gene. The CDR3 protein is CASSMSDRVGTEAFF. The CDR3, as DNA: TGTGCCAGCAGTATGTCGGACAGGGTTGGGACTGAAGCTTTCTTT.

J is TRBJ2-7 and V is TRBV4-2; maybe TRBD2 (6 bases). This CDR3 has 15 residues. Trimming left V 0 bases short and J 1 base short, with 10 bases between. Germline V gives CDR1 LGHNA, CDR2 YNFKEQ. In DNA, the CDR3 is TGTGCCAGCAGCCAAGATGTAGCGGCGTCCTACGAGCAGTACTTC. This encodes CASSQDVAASYEQYF.

The V gene is TRBV7-3, the J gene TRBJ2-7, with D possibly being TRBD1 (6 bases). The CDR3 is made up of 13 amino acids. V was pared by 2 bases and J by 7 bases, with 12 bases between. CDR1 and CDR2 from the germline V gene are SGHTA and FQGTGA. CDR3 nucleotides: TGTGCCAGCAGCTTAGAACAGGGAAGTGAGCAGTACTTC. This sequence encodes CASSLEQGSEQYF. Using reference TRBV7-3 and TRBJ2-7 for the parts outside the CDR3, the full variable domain is GAGVSQTPSNKVTEKGKYVELRCDPISGHTALYWYRQSLGQGPEFLIYFQGTGAADDSGLPNDRFFAVRPEGSVSTLKIQRTERGDSAVYLCASSLEQGSEQYFGPGTRLTVT.

The chain joins TRBV7-7 to TRBJ2-5; 8 nucleotides agree with TRBD1. The CDR3 loop spans 13 amino acids. Germline lookup yields CDR1 SSHAT and CDR2 FNYEAQ (reference sequence). V was clipped by 4 bases and J by 5 bases; unmatched bases: 3. The CDR3 coding sequence is TGTGCCAGCAGCTATGGACAGGGCGAGACCCAGTACTTC. Translating gives CASSYGQGETQYF.

V and J are TRBV10-3 and TRBJ2-7, with 12 bases identical to TRBD2. After removal of 10 bases from V and 4 bases from J, the junction contained 14 bases not matched to a gene. Germline lookup yields CDR1 ENHRY and CDR2 SYGVKD. The CDR3 has 16 residues. CDR3 loop: CATTQSTLAGGYEQYF. CDR3 nucleotides: TGTGCCACCACTCAAAGCACGCTAGCGGGAGGGTACGAGCAGTACTTC.

This clone was counted once. The V call is TRBV5-1, the J call TRBJ2-7; D might be TRBD1 (6 bases). The CDR3 contains 15 residues. Germline V gene data show CDR1 as SGHRS and CDR2 as YFSETQ. The V and J ends lost 0 bases and 3 bases respectively, with 13 bases between them. DNA of the CDR3: TGCGCCAGCAGCTTGGGACAGGTCCGCTTCTACGAGCAGTACTTC. It codes for CASSLGQVRFYEQYF.

The genes are TRBV27 and TRBJ2-3; 10 bases are a match to TRBD2. Germline trimming cut 6 bases from V and 3 bases from J; bases unmatched to any gene: 3. The CDR3 extends over 14 amino acids. Germline V lookup: CDR1 MNHEY, CDR2 SMNVEV (reference sequence). The CDR3 spells CASRGLARTDTQYF. As DNA, the CDR3 is TGTGCCAGCAGGGGACTAGCGAGGACAGATACGCAGTATTTT.

This clone has just one count. This chain links TRBV30 with TRBJ1-2, with D unclear. CDR1 GTSNPN and CDR2 SVGIG come from the germline V gene (reference sequence). CDR3 size: 13 residues. The ends were cut back, 5 bases at V and 4 bases at J, with 14 bases in the middle. The DNA of the CDR3 is TGTGCCTGGCCTGGCCCTGCAGGCTATGGCTACACCTTC. Its protein product is CAWPGPAGYGYTF. Together with reference TRBV30 and TRBJ1-2, the CDR3 gives the full variable domain: SQTIHQWPATLVQPVGSPLSLECTVEGTSNPNLYWYRQAAGRGLQLLFYSVGIGQISSEVPQNLSASRPQDRQFILSSKKLLLSDSGFYLCAWPGPAGYGYTFGSGTRLTVV.

The genes are TRBV6-4 and TRBJ2-2; no clear D. CDR1 is MRHNA, CDR2 SNTAGT, per germline. The germline V and J ends were trimmed by 0 bases and 5 bases, with 7 bases remaining between them. The CDR3 totals 14 residues. CDR3 protein: CASSDSTDTGELFF. The CDR3 nucleotides read TGTGCCAGCAGTGACTCGACTGATACCGGGGAGCTGTTTTTT.

The rearrangement joins TRBV2 to TRBJ2-5; TRBD2 agrees at 10 bases. The CDR3 has 16 amino acids. Germline V CDR1 and CDR2: SNHLY, FYNNEI. Trimming at V came to 8 bases and at J to 2 bases, leaving 11 bases not matched to a gene. CDR3 sequence (DNA): TGTGCCAGCTCCCAGGGAGCGGGGGGGGGTCAAGAGACCCAGTACTTC. Amino acids: CASSQGAGGGQETQYF.

V usage is TRBV6-5 and J usage is TRBJ1-4; D is unclear. The germline V and J ends were trimmed by 5 bases and 7 bases, with 8 bases remaining between them. The CDR3 extends over 12 amino acids. Looked up from germline, CDR1 is MNHEY and CDR2 is SVGAGI. CDR3: CASSHPGEKLFF. CDR3 nucleotide sequence: TGTGCCAGCAGTCACCCGGGTGAAAAACTGTTTTTT.

As for this clone: One junction end disagrees with the germline gene, perhaps due to a read error. The V gene is TRBV9, the J gene TRBJ1-1, with D hard to call. Germline V CDR1 and CDR2: SGDLS, YYNGEE. This CDR3 is 15 amino acids long. Here the CDR3 DNA reads TGTGCCAGCAGCGTAGGGCTCTCCGGGAACACTGAAGCTTTATTT. It translates to CASSVGLSGNTEALF.

This sequence joins TRBV19 and TRBJ2-4; 9 bases agree with TRBD2. CDR3 size: 17 residues. The germline CDR1 and CDR2 sequences are LNHDA and SQIVND (reference sequence). With 2 bases clipped from V and 3 bases from J, the junction kept 8 bases outside the gene matches. CDR3 nucleotides: TGTGCCAGTAGTATAATGGCGGGGGGGCGTGGCAAAAACATTCAGTACTTC. The encoded protein is CASSIMAGGRGKNIQYF.

The chain combines TRBV2 with TRBJ2-7; 7 nucleotides line up with TRBD2. Trimming at V came to 2 bases and at J to 1 base, leaving 8 bases not matched to a gene. CDR1 and CDR2 (germline): SNHLY, FYNNEI. The CDR3 runs 16 residues. In DNA, the CDR3 is TGTGCCAGCAGTGAATTCGGGCTAGCGGTTTCCTACGAGCAGTACTTC. Residues: CASSEFGLAVSYEQYF.

This chain links TRBV7-2 with TRBJ1-6, with 8 nucleotides matching TRBD1. V gave up 0 bases and J gave up 7 bases; unmatched junction bases: 2. The CDR3 extends over 15 amino acids. Germline V lookup: CDR1 SGHTA, CDR2 FQGNSA. CDR3 coding DNA: TGTGCCAGCAGCTTAGCCCAGGGGGCCAATTCACCCCTCCACTTT. Protein: CASSLAQGANSPLHF.

The V call is TRBV6-1, the J call TRBJ2-1, with TRBD1 matching over 11 bases. This CDR3 region has 15 residues. Germline V CDR1 and CDR2: MNHNS, SASEGT. Losses at the gene ends were 5 bases for V and 7 bases for J; bases not matched to a gene: 7. The CDR3 region has the DNA TGTGCCAGCAGTCCTCGGACAGGGGGCATGAATGAGCAGTTCTTC. Protein sequence: CASSPRTGGMNEQFF.

The chain combines TRBV5-1 with TRBJ1-2; TRBD1 aligns across 7 bases. CDR3 size: 14 residues. Germline CDR1 and CDR2: SGHRS and YFSETQ. The J segment lost 8 bases and the V segment lost 3 bases, leaving 10 bases of the junction unmatched. CDR3 in amino acids: CASSWTGEEGGYTF. The CDR3 DNA sequence: TGCGCCAGCAGCTGGACAGGAGAGGAAGGCGGCTACACCTTC.

The chain uses TRBV30 and TRBJ1-1; no firm D call. CDR1 GTSNPN and CDR2 SVGIG come from the germline V gene (reference sequence). The CDR3 spans 12 residues. Trimming took off 4 bases at V and 1 base at J, with 7 bases between the two ends. The DNA for the CDR3 is TGTGCCTGGACGGTTGCGAACACTGAAGCTTTCTTT. As protein: CAWTVANTEAFF.

This rearrangement joins TRBV9 to TRBJ2-1, with TRBD1 identical over 8 bases. CDR1 is SGDLS, CDR2 YYNGEE, per germline. The trim removed 2 bases at V and 8 bases at J, leaving 9 bases unmatched. The CDR3 has 15 residues. CDR3 coding DNA: TGTGCCAGCAGCGTTAGAGGCCAGGGGGCAGATGAGCAGTTCTTC. This codes for CASSVRGQGADEQFF.

The chain employs TRBV27 and TRBJ2-2; possibly TRBD2 for D (6 bases). Germline V lookup: CDR1 MNHEY, CDR2 SMNVEV (reference sequence). This CDR3 has 15 residues. The germline V and J ends were trimmed by 5 bases and 3 bases, with 13 bases remaining between them. CDR3 bases: TGTGCCAGCAGTCGGAGAAGCGGGTACACCGGGGAGCTGTTTTTT. This translates into CASSRRSGYTGELFF.

V usage is TRBV27 and J usage is TRBJ2-7, with 7 nucleotides matching TRBD1. The CDR3 loop spans 17 amino acids. Germline V gene data show CDR1 as MNHEY and CDR2 as SMNVEV (reference sequence). V trimming: 4 bases; J trimming: 2 bases; junction bases outside the gene matches: 14. CDR3 DNA: TGTGCCAGCAGTTCCCTACGATACGACAGGGCAGCCTACGAGCAGTACTTC. This gives the protein CASSSLRYDRAAYEQYF.

The V call is TRBV25-1, the J call TRBJ2-7; D unclear. The CDR3 consists of 12 residues. Trimming took off 8 bases at V and 6 bases at J, with 14 bases between the two ends. Germline V gives CDR1 MGHDK, CDR2 SYGVNS. The CDR3 bases are TGTGCCAGCTCCCCTAATGAGCGCGAGCAGTACTTC. Protein sequence: CASSPNEREQYF.

The sample holds a few counts of this clone. The CDR3 bases are TGTGCCAGCAGCTTCTGGTTAGATGGCTACACCTTC. Translating gives CASSFWLDGYTF. V and J are TRBV7-2 and TRBJ1-2, with D hard to call. The CDR3 has 12 residues. CDR1 and CDR2 (germline): SGHTA, FQGNSA. V was shortened by 3 bases and J by 6 bases, with 8 bases between the two germline ends.

This clone has only one observation. The V gene is TRBV30, the J gene TRBJ1-6; D gene ambiguous. This CDR3 comprises 9 residues. Germline assignment: CDR1 GTSNPN and CDR2 SVGIG (reference sequence). This CDR3 is CATDSPLHF. CDR3 DNA: TGTGCAACGGATTCACCCCTCCACTTT.